Following are 10 T cell receptor beta chains from one sample sequenced in a study of blood T cell repertoires in COVID-19. TCRdb's table, derived via immunoSEQ multiplex PCR, lists solely in-frame clones and lacks some. The sample contains approximately 350,000 clones, approximately 90% of which appear only once. Source material: peripheral blood. Receptors originate from a young woman who had recovered from COVID-19.

This rearrangement joins TRBV6-5 to TRBJ2-1; 8 bases fit TRBD2. Germline values: CDR1 MNHEY, CDR2 SVGAGI. The CDR3 totals 15 residues. After removal of 2 bases from V and 9 bases from J, the junction contained 9 bases not matched to a gene. In DNA, the CDR3 is TGTGCCAGCAGTTACGGTTCGACTAGCGACGGTGAGCAGTTCTTC. Protein: CASSYGSTSDGEQFF.

J is TRBJ1-2 and V is TRBV19; TRBD1 matches 9 bases. Trimming took 3 bases from V and 4 from J; bases not matched to a gene: 6. Germline CDR1 LNHDA, CDR2 SQIVND (reference sequence). The CDR3 contains 15 residues. Here the CDR3 DNA reads TGTGCCAGTAGTATTTCCGGACAGGGGAGCTATGGCTACACCTTC. Protein: CASSISGQGSYGYTF.

The V and J genes are TRBV25-1 and TRBJ2-2; TRBD1 agrees at 7 bases. CDR1 and CDR2 (germline): MGHDK, SYGVNS. Trimming cost V 3 bases and J 3 bases; bases outside gene matches: 10. The length of the CDR3 is 17 residues. CDR3 protein: CASSELQGFPDTGELFF. The CDR3 nucleotides read TGTGCCAGCAGTGAGTTACAGGGGTTCCCTGACACCGGGGAGCTGTTTTTT. Full variable domain (outside the CDR3, taken from reference TRBV25-1 and TRBJ2-2): EADIYQTPRYLVIGTGKKITLECSQTMGHDKMYWYQQDPGMELHLIHYSYGVNSTEKGDLSSESTVSRIRTEHFPLTLESARPSHTSQYLCASSELQGFPDTGELFFGEGSRLTVL.

The genes are TRBV7-9 and TRBJ2-3; 11 nucleotides line up with TRBD2. After removal of 5 bases from V and 3 bases from J, the junction contained 16 bases not matched to a gene. Germline CDR1 SEHNR, CDR2 FQNEAQ (reference sequence). The CDR3 contains 19 residues. CDR3 in amino acids: CASSTLAGGFALRTDTQYF. CDR3 sequence (DNA): TGTGCCAGCAGCACGCTAGCGGGAGGTTTTGCTCTCAGGACAGATACGCAGTATTTT.

The rearrangement links TRBV3-1 (or the pseudogene TRBV3-2) to TRBJ1-4; D is possibly TRBD1 (5 bases). V dropped 0 bases and J dropped 8 bases, with 13 bases sitting between them. CDR1 is LGHDT, CDR2 YNNKEL, per germline (reference sequence). The CDR3 contains 15 residues. In nucleotides, the CDR3 is TGTGCCAGCAGCCAAGATCGTCAGGGAGGCGAAAAACTGTTTTTT. It is translated as CASSQDRQGGEKLFF.

The table lists this clone with a few counts. This sequence joins TRBV7-9 and TRBJ1-6, with 7 bases identical to TRBD1. Germline V lookup: CDR1 SEHNR, CDR2 FQNEAQ (reference sequence). The trim removed 6 bases at V and 5 bases at J, leaving 4 bases unmatched. The CDR3 is 14 amino acids. CDR3 in amino acids: CASSQGQDNSPLHF. CDR3 coding DNA: TGTGCCAGCAGTCAAGGACAGGATAATTCACCCCTCCACTTT.

The chain combines TRBV25-1 with TRBJ1-2; D is uncertain. Trimming removed 2 bases at V and 6 bases at J, with 13 bases between. The CDR3 extends over 14 amino acids. Germline-derived CDR1 and CDR2 are MGHDK and SYGVNS. Here the CDR3 reads CASSEPARTDGYTF. The DNA of the CDR3 is TGTGCCAGCAGTGAACCAGCTAGGACTGATGGCTACACCTTC.

This CDR3 reads CASSYRGSYGYTF. The CDR3 coding sequence is TGTGCCAGCAGTTACAGGGGTAGCTATGGCTACACCTTC. The chain employs TRBV28 and TRBJ1-2; TRBD1 aligns across 7 bases. The J segment lost 4 bases and the V segment lost 4 bases, leaving 3 bases of the junction unmatched. Germline CDR1 is MDHEN and CDR2 is SYDVKM. The CDR3 extends over 13 amino acids.

The genes are TRBV6-5 and TRBJ1-2; 8 bases are a match to TRBD1. With V trimmed by 2 bases and J by 6 bases, 5 bases remained unmatched. Per the germline V gene, CDR1 is MNHEY and CDR2 is SVGAGI. There are 14 residues in the CDR3. CDR3 DNA sequence: TGTGCCAGCAGTTACGGCAGGGGGCGCGATGGCTACACCTTC. It codes for CASSYGRGRDGYTF.

The rearrangement links TRBV24-1 to TRBJ2-2, with 11 bases matching TRBD2. CDR3 length: 21 residues. The germline CDR1 and CDR2 sequences are KGHDR and SFDVKD. With V trimmed by 3 bases and J by 4 bases, 18 bases remained unmatched. The CDR3 is CATSDRLGTNLAGGPTGELFF. The CDR3 DNA follows: TGTGCCACCAGTGATCGACTTGGGACCAATCTAGCGGGAGGACCCACCGGGGAGCTGTTTTTT.